Each of the 3 T cell receptor beta chains below was sequenced from the same sample in a study of T-cell memory formation after mild COVID-19 (dated by TCRdb to 2020 to 2023). To prepare the library, 5' RACE was applied. TCRdb lists the instrument as Illumina NovaSeq 6000. Starting from the raw public reads, TCRdb applied fastp trimming at Q25, assembled clones with MiXCR and retained in-frame beta chains. Merged by CDR3 protein, the rows form single entries marked with the most common genes and DNA. The sample contains 120,000 or so distinct CDR3 sequences, approximately 6.3% of them found a single time. The ten largest account for roughly 2% of the sample. The sample comprised PBMCs or a T cell subset sorted from them (not recorded which). These receptors came from an adult woman who had mild COVID-19 (a few samples of this study predate the infection). The sample titles of this study are shuffled in the database, so cell type and time point are left out; the donor was told from shared clones.

There are a few counts of this clonotype. The chain recombines TRBV7-6 with TRBJ2-2; 14 nucleotides match TRBD2. Germline V gene sequence: CDR1 SGHVS, CDR2 FNYEAQ. Trimming cost V 1 base and J 4 bases; bases outside gene matches: 5. This CDR3 region has 18 residues. CDR3 protein: CASSLGLAGGPGTGELFF. For the CDR3, the DNA is TGTGCCAGCAGCTTAGGACTAGCGGGGGGGCCCGGCACCGGGGAGCTGTTTTTT.

The chain joins TRBV29-1 to TRBJ2-1; D could derive from TRBD1 or TRBD2 (6 bases each). CDR3 length: 13 residues. Germline V gene lookup returns CDR1 SQVTM and CDR2 ANQGSEA. V was shortened by 7 bases and J by 2 bases, with 12 bases between the two germline ends. This CDR3 reads CSARGGTYNEQFF. CDR3 nucleotides: TGCAGCGCGCGAGGGGGGACCTACAATGAGCAGTTCTTC.

This clonotype was seen at least ten times. V is TRBV29-1 and J is TRBJ2-1; 7 bases are shared with TRBD1. CDR1 and CDR2 from the germline V gene are SQVTM and ANQGSEA. Trimming cost V 6 bases and J 8 bases; bases outside gene matches: 10. The CDR3 covers 13 residues. CDR3 in amino acids: CSVYRTTGDEQFF. The CDR3 DNA reads TGCAGCGTCTACAGGACCACAGGGGATGAGCAGTTCTTC.